The rows below give T cell receptor beta chains drawn from one sample of a study of shared clonotypes between healthy human individuals. Sequencing used immunoSEQ multiplex PCR; TCRdb keeps in-frame clones, though not all of them. The table lists some 490,000 clones, about 85% of them singletons, with roughly an eighth in the top ten. Sequencing was performed on PBMCs. The receptors come from a middle-aged woman in good health. Some clones in this sample may be carry-over from other donors' samples. Each CDR3 is given with its conserved first and last residue. D genes are given only for firm matches. Clone sizes are given selectively: once, few, many, or a class where the clone is expanded.

j_gene,d_gene,v_gene,abundance,CDR3nt,CDR3aa
TRBJ1-1,-,TRBV7-9,-,TGTGCCAGCAGCTTGATCCGGACGAACACTGAAGCTTTCTTT,CASSLIRTNTEAFF
TRBJ2-3,-,TRBV7-9,-,TGTGCCAGCAGCCCCACAGATACGCAGTATTTT,CASSPTDTQYF
TRBJ2-3,-,TRBV5-1,-,TGCGCCAGCAGCTTGGACCCCAACCCCACAGATACGCAGTATTTT,CASSLDPNPTDTQYF
TRBJ2-7,-,TRBV9,-,TGTGCCAGCAGCGTAGGGTTGGCAGGGCCCTACGAGCAGTACTTC,CASSVGLAGPYEQYF
TRBJ2-5,-,TRBV7-2,-,TGTGCCAGCAGCCAGGGGGGGCGGGGCCAAGAGACCCAGTACTTC,CASSQGGRGQETQYF
TRBJ2-7,TRBD1,TRBV6-1,-,TGTGCCAGCAGCCAAAGGGGGACAGGGACCGACGAGCAGTACTTC,CASSQRGTGTDEQYF
TRBJ2-1,TRBD2,TRBV14,-,TGTGCCAGCAGCCAAACTAGCGGGGGATACAATGAGCAGTTCTTC,CASSQTSGGYNEQFF
TRBJ2-2,-,TRBV6-1,-,TGTGCCAGCAGTGAGGAGGCCTGTTTTTTT,CASSEEACFF
TRBJ2-7,-,TRBV5-6,-,TGTGCCAGCAGCTTGGTACAGGGAAACTACGAGCAGTACTTC,CASSLVQGNYEQYF
TRBJ2-7,TRBD2,TRBV27,few,TGTGCCAGCAGTTTATTTGCCGGGACTAGCGGGAGTTACGAGCAGTACTTC,CASSLFAGTSGSYEQYF
TRBJ1-5,TRBD1,TRBV6-6,-,TGTGCCACCTTCAGGACAGGGTTTAGCAATCAGCCCCAGCATTTT,CATFRTGFSNQPQHF
TRBJ2-7,TRBD1,TRBV6-1,-,TGTGCCAGCAGTACCGTCCCGGGACAGGTCTACGAGCAGTACTTC,CASSTVPGQVYEQYF
TRBJ2-1,TRBD2,TRBV7-2,-,TGTGCCAGCAGTACGACGGGACTAGCGGGAAACAATGAGCAGTTCTTC,CASSTTGLAGNNEQFF
TRBJ2-3,-,TRBV29-1,-,TGCAGCGTTGGGGTCGGGCCTACGCAGTATTTT,CSVGVGPTQYF
TRBJ1-3,-,TRBV9,-,TGTGCCAGCAGCGATTCTGGGTCGGGACGTCGCTCTGGAAACACCATATATTTT,CASSDSGSGRRSGNTIYF
TRBJ1-4,-,TRBV6-5,-,TGTGCCAGCAGTTACTCGGGACCACACGGAAAACTGTTTTTT,CASSYSGPHGKLFF
TRBJ1-4,TRBD1,TRBV7-9,-,TGTGCCAGCAGCTCTTGGGGACAGGGGCTAAATGAAAAACTGTTTTTT,CASSSWGQGLNEKLFF
TRBJ2-1,TRBD2,TRBV15,-,TGTGCCACCAGCAGAGAGGCTAGCGGGAGTTATGAGCAGTTCTTC,CATSREASGSYEQFF
TRBJ1-1,-,TRBV29-1,-,TGCAGCGTTGAAGACAGGCATACTGGTATGAACACTGAAGCTTTCTTT,CSVEDRHTGMNTEAFF
TRBJ2-6,-,TRBV5-1,many,TGCGCCAGCAGCTTGGATGGAAGCGCTGGGGCCAACGTCCTGACTTTC,CASSLDGSAGANVLTF
TRBJ2-2,TRBD1,TRBV6-5,-,TGTGCCAGCAGTTACGTCAGGGGGCTCACCGGGGAGCTGTTTTTT,CASSYVRGLTGELFF
TRBJ2-1,-,TRBV4-1,-,TGCGCCAGCAGCCAAGGGAGGGCCCCCCCCTACAATGAGCAGTTCTTC,CASSQGRAPPYNEQFF
TRBJ2-1,-,TRBV19,-,TGTGCCAGTAGTATCCGGGGGTCGGGCAATGAGCAGTTCTTC,CASSIRGSGNEQFF
TRBJ2-5,-,TRBV28,once,TGTGCCAGCAGTTTTTTCGGCGGGAAGGCCGGCTACGAGACCCAGTACTTC,CASSFFGGKAGYETQYF
TRBJ1-1,-,TRBV29-1,few,TGCAGCGCATCAAACACTGAAGCTTTCTTT,CSASNTEAFF
TRBJ1-2,TRBD1,TRBV6-1,-,TGTGCCAGCAGTGAGGGGGGACAGGGGCGAGGCTACACCTTC,CASSEGGQGRGYTF
TRBJ2-3,-,TRBV5-1,-,TGCGCCAGCAGCTTGGGGCAAACTAGCTTTGATACGCAGTATTTT,CASSLGQTSFDTQYF
TRBJ2-3,TRBD2,TRBV29-1,-,TGCAGCGTTGAAGACCGACTAGCGGGAGGGCCATTGGATACGCAGTATTTT,CSVEDRLAGGPLDTQYF
TRBJ2-2,-,TRBV5-1,-,TGCGCCAGCAGTGGAACAGGATACACCGGGGAGCTGTTTTTT,CASSGTGYTGELFF
TRBJ2-1,TRBD2,TRBV29-1,-,TGCAGCGCCTTCGGACTAGCGGGAGCGGCTGAGCAGTTCTTC,CSAFGLAGAAEQFF
TRBJ2-2,TRBD2,TRBV7-8,-,TGTGCCAGCAGCTTCTTACTAGCGGGGAAGGGGGAGCTGTTTTTT,CASSFLLAGKGELFF
TRBJ2-1,TRBD2,TRBV6-1,-,TGTGCCAGCAGACTAGCGAACAATGAGCAGTTCTTC,CASRLANNEQFF
TRBJ1-5,TRBD1,TRBV28,-,TGTGCCAGCAGTTCCGACAGGGTAAGCAATCAGCCCCAGCATTTT,CASSSDRVSNQPQHF
TRBJ2-1,-,TRBV2,-,TGTGCCAGCAGTGACGGTGGGAGAGGGGCTTACTACAATGAGCAGTTCTTC,CASSDGGRGAYYNEQFF
TRBJ2-2,TRBD1,TRBV2,-,TGTGCCAGCAGTGCTCAGGGGGTTACGAACACCGGGGAGCTGTTTTTT,CASSAQGVTNTGELFF
TRBJ2-6,-,TRBV5-4,-,TGTGCCAGCAGCTTGGGGGGACGCAACTCTGGGGCCAACGTCCTGACTTTC,CASSLGGRNSGANVLTF
TRBJ2-1,-,TRBV7-7,-,TGTGCCAGCAGCTTAACCCCCTGGCAGGGAGGAAATGAGCAGTTCTTC,CASSLTPWQGGNEQFF
TRBJ2-4,TRBD1,TRBV28,many,TGTGCTCACAGTTTATCCCAGGGGGCTGGCAAAAACATTCAGTACTTC,CAHSLSQGAGKNIQYF
TRBJ2-7,-,TRBV2,once,TGTGCCAGCAGGGACCGCCCCTACGAGCAGTACTTC,CASRDRPYEQYF
TRBJ1-2,-,TRBV7-2,-,TGTGCCAGCAGCCCCGTTGCAGGGGCCTATGGCTACACCTTC,CASSPVAGAYGYTF
TRBJ1-5,-,TRBV29-1,-,TGCAGCGTTGGAGGGAGTCGCAATCAGCCCCAGCATTTT,CSVGGSRNQPQHF
TRBJ2-5,-,TRBV7-2,-,TGTGCCAGCAGCTTAATGGAGACCCAGTACTTC,CASSLMETQYF
TRBJ2-5,-,TRBV18,-,TGTGCCAGCTCACCAGCACCAGCCCAAGAGACTCAGTACTTC,CASSPAPAQETQYF
TRBJ2-1,-,TRBV11-2,-,TGTGCCAGCAGCTTAGACCCGGGGACTTTCGATAATGAGCAGTTCTTC,CASSLDPGTFDNEQFF
TRBJ2-3,TRBD2,TRBV7-2,-,TGTGCCAGCAGCTACAAAGGGAGGGTCACAGATACGCAGTATTTT,CASSYKGRVTDTQYF
TRBJ2-7,-,TRBV21-1,-,TGTGCCAGCAGAGGACTAGCGGGAGGGTACGAGCAGTACTTC,CASRGLAGGYEQYF
TRBJ2-5,-,TRBV27,-,TGTGCCAGCAGTGCCGAATACCAAGAGACCCAGTACTTC,CASSAEYQETQYF
TRBJ2-7,TRBD2,TRBV18,-,TGTGCCAGCTCACCGGGGACTAGCGGGCTCTACGAGCAGTACTTC,CASSPGTSGLYEQYF
TRBJ1-5,-,TRBV28,-,TGTGCCAGCAGTGGTGATATTAATCAGCCCCAGCATTTT,CASSGDINQPQHF
TRBJ2-7,TRBD1,TRBV5-1,-,TGCGCCAGCAAGACCGAGGGGGCGTCCTACGAGCAGTACTTC,CASKTEGASYEQYF
TRBJ1-4,-,TRBV5-5,once,TGTGCCAGCAGCTTGTCAGGGCGTGAAAAACTGTTTTTT,CASSLSGREKLFF
TRBJ1-5,-,TRBV19,-,TGTGCCAGTAGTAAGGGCCCCGCGACAAACTTTAATCAGCCCCAGCATTTT,CASSKGPATNFNQPQHF
TRBJ2-7,TRBD1,TRBV5-1,-,TGCGCCAGCAGCTTGGGGACAGGGGGCGGCTACGAGCAGTACTTC,CASSLGTGGGYEQYF
TRBJ1-1,-,TRBV5-5,-,TGTGCCAGCAGCTTGGGTATGAACACTGAAGCTTTCTTT,CASSLGMNTEAFF
TRBJ1-3,-,TRBV7-2,once,TGTGCCAGCAGCTTAGCCGGGTCCTCTGGAAACACCATATATTTT,CASSLAGSSGNTIYF
TRBJ2-3,TRBD2,TRBV11-2,-,TGTGCCAGCAGCCCGGGACTAGCGGCACCTAGCACAGATACGCAGTATTTT,CASSPGLAAPSTDTQYF
TRBJ1-1,-,TRBV30,-,TGTGCCTGGAGTAGGAAGGGAGGGGCCACTGAAGCTTTCTTT,CAWSRKGGATEAFF
TRBJ2-3,-,TRBV2,-,TGTGCCAGCCTTCTCCTCCGGGCCAGAAGCACAGATACGCAGTATTTT,CASLLLRARSTDTQYF